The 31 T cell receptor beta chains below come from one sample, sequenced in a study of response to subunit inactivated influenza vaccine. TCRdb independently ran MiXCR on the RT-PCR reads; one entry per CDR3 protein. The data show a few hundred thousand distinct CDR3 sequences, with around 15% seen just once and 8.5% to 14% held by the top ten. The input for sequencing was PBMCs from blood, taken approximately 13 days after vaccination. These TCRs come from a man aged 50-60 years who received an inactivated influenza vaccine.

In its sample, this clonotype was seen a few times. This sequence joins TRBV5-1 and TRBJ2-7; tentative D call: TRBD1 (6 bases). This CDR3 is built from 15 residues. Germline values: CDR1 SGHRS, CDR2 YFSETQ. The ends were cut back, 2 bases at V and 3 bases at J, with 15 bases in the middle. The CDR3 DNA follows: TGCGCCAGCAGCTTCGGACAGATGTACGGCTACGAGCAGTACTTC. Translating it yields CASSFGQMYGYEQYF.

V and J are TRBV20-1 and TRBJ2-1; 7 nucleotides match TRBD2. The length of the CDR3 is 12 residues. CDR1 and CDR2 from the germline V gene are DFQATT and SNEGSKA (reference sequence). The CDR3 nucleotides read TGCAGAATGGGGGGAGGGCCTAATGAGCAGTTCTTC. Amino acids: CRMGGGPNEQFF.

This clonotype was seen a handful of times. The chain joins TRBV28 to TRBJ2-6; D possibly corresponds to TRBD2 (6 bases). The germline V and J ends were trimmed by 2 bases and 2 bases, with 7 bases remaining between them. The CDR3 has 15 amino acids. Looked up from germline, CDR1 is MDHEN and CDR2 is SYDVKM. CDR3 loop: CASSLPGAGANVLTF. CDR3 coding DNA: TGTGCCAGCAGTTTACCGGGGGCTGGGGCCAACGTCCTGACTTTC.

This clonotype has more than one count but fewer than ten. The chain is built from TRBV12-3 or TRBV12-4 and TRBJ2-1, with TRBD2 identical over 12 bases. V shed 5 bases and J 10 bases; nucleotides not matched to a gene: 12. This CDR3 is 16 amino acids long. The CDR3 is CASSPLAGGVDWEQFF. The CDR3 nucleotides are TGTGCCAGCAGTCCCCTAGCGGGAGGGGTCGATTGGGAGCAGTTCTTC.

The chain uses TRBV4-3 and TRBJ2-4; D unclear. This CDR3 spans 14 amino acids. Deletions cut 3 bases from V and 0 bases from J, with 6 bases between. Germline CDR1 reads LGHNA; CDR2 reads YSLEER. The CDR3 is CASSQTGAKNIQYF. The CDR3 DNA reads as TGCGCCAGCAGCCAGACGGGAGCCAAAAACATTCAGTACTTC.

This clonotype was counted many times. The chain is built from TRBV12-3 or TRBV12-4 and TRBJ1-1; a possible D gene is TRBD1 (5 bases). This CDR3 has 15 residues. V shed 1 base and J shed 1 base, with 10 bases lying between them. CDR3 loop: CASSLEARANTEAFF. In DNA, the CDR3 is TGTGCCAGCAGTTTAGAGGCCAGGGCGAACACTGAAGCTTTCTTT.

Here the CDR3 DNA reads TGTGCCAGCAGCTTGCCGGGACAGGGGGCTAACTATGGCTACACCTTC. Translating gives CASSLPGQGANYGYTF. This chain uses TRBV7-9 with TRBJ1-2; 11 bases line up with TRBD1. The CDR3 sequence is 16 residues long. The germline CDR1 and CDR2 sequences are SEHNR and FQNEAQ (reference sequence). J was trimmed by 0 bases and V by 3 bases; bases with no gene match: 3.

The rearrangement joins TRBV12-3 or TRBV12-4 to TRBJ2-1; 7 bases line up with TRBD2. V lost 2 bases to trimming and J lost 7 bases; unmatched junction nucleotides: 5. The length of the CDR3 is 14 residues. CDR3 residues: CASSLMDSGNEQFF. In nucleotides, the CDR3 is TGTGCCAGCAGTTTAATGGATAGCGGGAATGAGCAGTTCTTC.

CDR3: CASSSLMTSGASNTGELFF. As DNA, the CDR3 is TGTGCCAGCAGCTCCCTAATGACTAGCGGGGCGTCGAACACCGGGGAGCTGTTTTTT. V usage is TRBV5-4 and J usage is TRBJ2-2, with TRBD2 matching 11 bases. The CDR3 loop spans 19 amino acids. V trimming: 3 bases; J trimming: 0 bases; junction bases outside the gene matches: 10. Germline-derived CDR1 and CDR2 are SGHNT and YYREEE (reference sequence).

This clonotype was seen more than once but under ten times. CDR3 in amino acids: CASSPLLSSYEQYF. In DNA, the CDR3 is TGCGCCAGCAGCCCGCTACTAAGCTCCTACGAGCAGTACTTC. This rearrangement joins TRBV5-1 to TRBJ2-7, with D unclear. This CDR3 is built from 14 residues. Looked up from germline, CDR1 is SGHRS and CDR2 is YFSETQ. Between the trimmed V and J ends, which lost 4 bases and 0 bases, there was a span of 11 bases.

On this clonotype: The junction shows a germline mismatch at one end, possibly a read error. The CDR3, as DNA: TGCAGCGTTGAAGCTAATACCGGGACAGTTACAGACTTC. This codes for CSVEANTGTVTDF. The chain employs TRBV29-1 and TRBJ2-5, with TRBD1 identical over 7 bases. In germline, CDR1 is SQVTM, CDR2 ANQGSEA. The CDR3 loop spans 13 amino acids.

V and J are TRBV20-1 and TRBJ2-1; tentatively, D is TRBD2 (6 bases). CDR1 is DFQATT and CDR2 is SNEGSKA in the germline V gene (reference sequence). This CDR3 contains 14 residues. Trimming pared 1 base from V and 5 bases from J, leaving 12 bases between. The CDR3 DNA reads TGCAGTGCTAGAGGCACGGGAGCTGACAATGAGCAGTTCTTC. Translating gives CSARGTGADNEQFF.

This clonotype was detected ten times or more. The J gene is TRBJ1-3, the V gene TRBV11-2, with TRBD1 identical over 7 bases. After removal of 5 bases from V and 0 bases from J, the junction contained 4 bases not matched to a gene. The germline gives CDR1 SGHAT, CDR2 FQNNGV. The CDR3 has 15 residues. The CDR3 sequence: CASSGTANSGNTIYF. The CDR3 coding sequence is TGTGCCAGCAGCGGGACAGCGAACTCTGGAAACACCATATATTTT.

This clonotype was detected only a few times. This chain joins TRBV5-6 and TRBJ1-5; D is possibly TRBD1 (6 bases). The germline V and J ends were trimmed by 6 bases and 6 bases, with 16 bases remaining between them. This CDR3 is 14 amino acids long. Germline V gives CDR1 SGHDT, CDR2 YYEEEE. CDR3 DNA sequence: TGTGCCAGCACCCGACGAGGGGGACCTCAGCCCCAGCATTTT. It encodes CASTRRGGPQPQHF.

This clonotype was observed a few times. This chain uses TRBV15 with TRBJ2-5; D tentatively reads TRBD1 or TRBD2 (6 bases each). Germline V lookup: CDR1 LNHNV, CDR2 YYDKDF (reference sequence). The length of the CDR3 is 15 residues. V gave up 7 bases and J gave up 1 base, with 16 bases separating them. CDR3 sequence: CATTLNRGPQETQYF. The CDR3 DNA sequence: TGTGCCACCACCCTCAACCGGGGGCCCCAAGAGACCCAGTACTTC. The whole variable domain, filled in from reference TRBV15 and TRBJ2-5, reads DAMVIQNPRYQVTQFGKPVTLSCSQTLNHNVMYWYQQKSSQAPKLLFHYYDKDFNNEADTPDNFQSRRPNTSFCFLDIRSPGLGDTAMYLCATTLNRGPQETQYFGPGTRLLVL.

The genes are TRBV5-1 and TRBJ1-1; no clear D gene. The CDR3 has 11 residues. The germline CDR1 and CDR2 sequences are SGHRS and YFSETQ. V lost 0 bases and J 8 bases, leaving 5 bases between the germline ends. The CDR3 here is CASSLEEEAFF. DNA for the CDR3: TGCGCCAGCAGCTTGGAAGAAGAAGCTTTCTTT.

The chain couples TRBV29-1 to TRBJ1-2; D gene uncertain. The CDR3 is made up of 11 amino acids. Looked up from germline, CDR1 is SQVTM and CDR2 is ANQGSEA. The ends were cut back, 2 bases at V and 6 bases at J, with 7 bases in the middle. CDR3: CSVEYGDGYTF. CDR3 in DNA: TGCAGCGTTGAATACGGAGATGGCTACACCTTC.

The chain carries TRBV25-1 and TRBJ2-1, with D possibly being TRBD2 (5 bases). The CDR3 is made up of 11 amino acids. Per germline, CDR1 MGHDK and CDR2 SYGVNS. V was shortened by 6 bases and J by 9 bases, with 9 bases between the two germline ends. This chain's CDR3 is CASRRAAEQFF. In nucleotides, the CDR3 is TGTGCCAGCAGGCGGGCGGCTGAGCAGTTCTTC.

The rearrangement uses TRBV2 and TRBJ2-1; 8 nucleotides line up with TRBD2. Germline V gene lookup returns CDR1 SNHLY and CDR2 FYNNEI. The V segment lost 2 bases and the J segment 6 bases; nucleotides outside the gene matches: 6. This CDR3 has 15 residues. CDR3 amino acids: CASSESPGTSNEQFF. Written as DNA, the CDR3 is TGTGCCAGCAGTGAATCCCCCGGGACTAGCAATGAGCAGTTCTTC.

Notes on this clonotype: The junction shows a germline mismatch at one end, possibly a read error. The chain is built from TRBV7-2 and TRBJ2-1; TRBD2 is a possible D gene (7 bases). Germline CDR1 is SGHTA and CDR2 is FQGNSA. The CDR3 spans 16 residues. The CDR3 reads CASRLGGGRNYNEQFF. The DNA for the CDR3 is TGTGCCAGCAGATTAGGGGGGGGGCGGAATTACAATGAGCAGTTCTTC.

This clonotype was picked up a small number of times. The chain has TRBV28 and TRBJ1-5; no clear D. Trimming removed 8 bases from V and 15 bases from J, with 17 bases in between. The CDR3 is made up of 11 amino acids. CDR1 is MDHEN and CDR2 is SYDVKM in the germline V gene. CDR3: CASADRLRGHF. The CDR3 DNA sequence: TGTGCCAGCGCCGACCGGCTTCGCGGGCATTTT.

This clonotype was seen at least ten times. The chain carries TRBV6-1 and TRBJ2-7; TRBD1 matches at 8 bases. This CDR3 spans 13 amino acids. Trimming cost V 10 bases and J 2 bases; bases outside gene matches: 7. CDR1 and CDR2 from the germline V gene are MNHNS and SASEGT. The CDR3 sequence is CATWYRGAYEQYF. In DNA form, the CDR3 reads TGTGCCACGTGGTACAGGGGGGCCTACGAGCAGTACTTC.

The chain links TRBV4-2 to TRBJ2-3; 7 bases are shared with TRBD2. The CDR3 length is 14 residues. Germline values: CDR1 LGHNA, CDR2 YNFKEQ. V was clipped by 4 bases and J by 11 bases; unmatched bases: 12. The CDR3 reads CASSLGRGMKGQYF. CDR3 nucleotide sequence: TGTGCCAGCAGCCTGGGGCGGGGGATGAAGGGGCAGTATTTT.

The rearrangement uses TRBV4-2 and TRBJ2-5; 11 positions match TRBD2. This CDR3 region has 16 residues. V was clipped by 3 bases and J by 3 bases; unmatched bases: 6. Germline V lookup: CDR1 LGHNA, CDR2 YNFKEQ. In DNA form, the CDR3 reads TGTGCCAGCAGCCAGGTCGGGACTAGCGGAAAAGAGACCCAGTACTTC. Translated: CASSQVGTSGKETQYF.

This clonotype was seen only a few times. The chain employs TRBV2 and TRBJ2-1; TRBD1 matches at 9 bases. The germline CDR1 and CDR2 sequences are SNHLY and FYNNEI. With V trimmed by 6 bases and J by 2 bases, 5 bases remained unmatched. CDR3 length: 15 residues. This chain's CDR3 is CASSGDRVPYNEQFF. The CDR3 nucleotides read TGTGCCAGCAGCGGGGACAGGGTCCCCTACAATGAGCAGTTCTTC.

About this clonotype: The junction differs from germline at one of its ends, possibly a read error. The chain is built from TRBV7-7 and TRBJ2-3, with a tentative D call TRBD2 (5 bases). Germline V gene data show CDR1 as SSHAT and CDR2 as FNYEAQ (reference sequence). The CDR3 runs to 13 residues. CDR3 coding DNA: TGTGCTAGCAGCTTCGGGGAGACAGATACGCAGTATTTT. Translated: CASSFGETDTQYF. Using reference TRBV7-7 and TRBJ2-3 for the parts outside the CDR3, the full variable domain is GAGVSQSPRYKVTKRGQDVTLRCDPISSHATLYWYQQALGQGPEFLTYFNYEAQPDKSGLPSDRFSAERPEGSISTLTIQRTEQRDSAMYRCASSFGETDTQYFGPGTRLTVL.

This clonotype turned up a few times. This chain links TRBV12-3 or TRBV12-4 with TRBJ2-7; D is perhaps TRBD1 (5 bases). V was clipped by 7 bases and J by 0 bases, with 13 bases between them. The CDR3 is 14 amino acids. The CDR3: CASTLAGNSYEQYF. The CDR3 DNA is TGTGCCAGCACCTTGGCAGGGAACTCCTACGAGCAGTACTTC.

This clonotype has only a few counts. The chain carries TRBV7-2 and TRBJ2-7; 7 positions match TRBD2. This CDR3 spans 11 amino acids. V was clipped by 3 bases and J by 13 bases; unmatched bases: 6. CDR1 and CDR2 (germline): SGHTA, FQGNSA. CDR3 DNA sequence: TGTGCCAGCAGCTTGGCGGGGGTCCTCTACTTC. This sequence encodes CASSLAGVLYF.

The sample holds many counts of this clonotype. CDR3 coding DNA: TGTGCCAGCAGCGCTCAACGGGAGGCCTACAATGAGCAGTTCTTC. It encodes CASSAQREAYNEQFF. The gene calls are TRBV11-1 and TRBJ2-1; 7 nucleotides align to TRBD2. The CDR3 runs 15 residues. From germline, CDR1 is SGHAT and CDR2 FQDESV (reference sequence). The V and J ends lost 5 bases and 2 bases, in that order; junction bases with no gene match: 6.

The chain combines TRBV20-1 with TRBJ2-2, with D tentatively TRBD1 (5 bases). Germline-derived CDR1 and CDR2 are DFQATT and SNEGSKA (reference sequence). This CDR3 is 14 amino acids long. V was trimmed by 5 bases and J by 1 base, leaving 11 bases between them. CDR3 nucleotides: TGCAGTGCTCAGGGTCACCTGAACACCGGGGAGCTGTTTTTT. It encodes CSAQGHLNTGELFF.

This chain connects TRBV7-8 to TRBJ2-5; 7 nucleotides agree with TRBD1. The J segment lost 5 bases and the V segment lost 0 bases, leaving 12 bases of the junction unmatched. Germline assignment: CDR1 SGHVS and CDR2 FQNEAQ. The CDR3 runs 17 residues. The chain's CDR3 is CASSLARLQGSGETQYF. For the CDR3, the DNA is TGTGCCAGCAGCTTAGCCCGTCTACAGGGGTCGGGGGAGACCCAGTACTTC.